This entry features one T cell receptor (beta chain) sequence. What it binds is not known. The CDR3 is made up of 14 amino acids. Germline values: CDR1 MNHEY, CDR2 SVGAGI. Trimming stripped 3 bases from V and 5 bases from J, with 8 bases between. This entry comes from a study of chemoradiotherapy in HPV16-positive cancers. Across the whole study: Candidate HPV-specific T-cell clones and common TCR motifs came from functional assays in a couple of HPV16-positive patients. Study-level results: Candidate HPV-specific clones and E7-related TCR motifs grew in tumor during treatment.

The protocol was immunoSEQ multiplex PCR, while the TCRdb copy is restricted to in-frame clones and leaves out a portion. Of approximately 29,000 clones listed, about 80% are singletons. This sequence joins TRBV6-5 and TRBJ1-6, with D uncertain. The sample here was blood, taken from a patient who underwent chemoradiotherapy. The clonotype was recovered from a human donor with HPV-associated anogenital cancer. CDR3 in amino acids: CASSYATDNSPLHF. Written as DNA, the CDR3 is TGTGCCAGCAGTTATGCTACGGATAATTCACCCCTCCACTTT.